The rows below give T cell receptor beta chains drawn from one sample of a study of cytomegalovirus exposure and HLA in healthy donors. Profiled with immunoSEQ multiplex PCR; TCRdb holds only in-frame clones, not every one. The top ten hold approximately 1% of the sample, which has about 78,000 clones, over 60% seen once. The sample taken for sequencing was PBMCs. Receptors were obtained from a male donor in good health and CMV-seronegative. The CDR3 runs from the conserved cysteine through the conserved F or W. Each record gives: clone size, V gene, J gene, D gene, CDR3 DNA, CDR3 protein. A D gene is named only where the DNA matches it firmly. A row's size may be missing; if present it is once, few, many or a size class.

-	TRBV15	TRBJ1-5	TRBD1	TGTGCCACCAGCAGCAAGCCGGGACAGGGGGCTTATCAGCCCCAGAATTTT	CATSSKPGQGAYQPQNF
few	TRBV5-1	TRBJ2-7	TRBD2	TGCGCCAGCAGCTTGGGGACTAGCGGGTCCCCGAGCTCCTACGAGCAGTACTTC	CASSLGTSGSPSSYEQYF
-	TRBV28	TRBJ1-4	-	TGTGCCAGCATCTCCGGACAGAATGAAAAACTGTTTTTT	CASISGQNEKLFF
few	TRBV7-9	TRBJ1-2	-	TGTGCCAGCAGCCGGGAACGGAACTATGGCTACACCTTC	CASSRERNYGYTF
few	TRBV15	TRBJ2-7	TRBD1	TGTGCCACCAGCAGAGATTCAAGAACAGGGGGCCTCGAGCAGTACTTC	CATSRDSRTGGLEQYF
-	TRBV6-1	TRBJ1-5	-	TGTGCCAGTTCCGGGATAGGTGGCAATCAGCCCCAGAATTTT	CASSGIGGNQPQNF
-	TRBV27	TRBJ2-7	-	TGTGCCGGCAGTTTATTCCGGGGCTACGAGCAGTACTTC	CAGSLFRGYEQYF
-	TRBV6-1	TRBJ1-5	-	TGTGCCAGCAGTCCCGGGACAATACCTCAGCCCCAGCATTTT	CASSPGTIPQPQHF
once	TRBV5-1	TRBJ1-2	TRBD1	TGCGCCAGCAGCCGGGGACAGGGGGATCGATCGGTGAGTGGCTACACCTTC	CASSRGQGDRSVSGYTF
-	TRBV4-2	TRBJ1-3	TRBD1	TGTGCCAGCAGCCAACCTGCCGGGACAGGGGGCACTGGAAACACCATATATTTT	CASSQPAGTGGTGNTIYF
-	TRBV7-2	TRBJ2-3	TRBD2	TGTGCCAGCAGCTTAGATAGCGGGGGGGCAGCAGATACGCAGTATTTT	CASSLDSGGAADTQYF
-	TRBV11-2	TRBJ1-1	-	TGTGCCAGCAGCTTCGGGTCCACTGAAGCTTTCTTT	CASSFGSTEAFF
-	TRBV10-3	TRBJ2-5	TRBD2	TGTGCCATCAGTGAATTGTCTAGCGGGGAGACCCAGTACTTC	CAISELSSGETQYF
-	TRBV4-1	TRBJ1-2	-	TGCGCCAGCAGCCAAGATCCGGGCAGGGGACACACCTTC	CASSQDPGRGHTF
-	TRBV19	TRBJ1-1	TRBD1	TGTGCCAGTACGACAGGGTGGTCCATGAACACTGAAGCTTTCTTT	CASTTGWSMNTEAFF
-	TRBV6-5	TRBJ2-1	TRBD2	TGTGCCAGCAGTTACGGACTAGCGGGAGGGTGGAATGAGCAGTTCTTC	CASSYGLAGGWNEQFF
-	TRBV5-1	TRBJ1-2	-	TGCGCCAGCAGCTTGGGCGCAGGGTCCGTGATGGGATATGGCTACACCTTC	CASSLGAGSVMGYGYTF